Included here is one T cell receptor (beta chain) sequence, with context. Its matching antigen is unknown. Profiled with immunoSEQ multiplex PCR; TCRdb holds only in-frame clones, not every one. The sample holds thousands of clones, 60% to 80% seen once. Germline V gene lookup returns CDR1 SNHLY and CDR2 FYNNEI. V was pared by 8 bases and J by 2 bases, with 12 bases between. The CDR3 contains 14 residues. The sample comes from a study of immune evolution from preneoplasia to lung adenocarcinoma. Histologic diagnosis was independently verified by two lung pathologists. General observations from the study: Normal lung had highest clonality; later lesions appeared denser, more diverse. From normal lung to invasive adenocarcinoma, top clone frequencies appeared to decrease.

The receptor comes from a person aged 65 to 79 with lung adenocarcinoma. The chain carries TRBV2 and TRBJ1-4; a weak D match, TRBD1 (5 bases). Sequenced input: FFPE adjacent normal lung tissue. This CDR3 reads CASLGRGTNEKLFF. In DNA, the CDR3 is TGTGCCAGCCTCGGAAGGGGTACTAATGAAAAACTGTTTTTT.